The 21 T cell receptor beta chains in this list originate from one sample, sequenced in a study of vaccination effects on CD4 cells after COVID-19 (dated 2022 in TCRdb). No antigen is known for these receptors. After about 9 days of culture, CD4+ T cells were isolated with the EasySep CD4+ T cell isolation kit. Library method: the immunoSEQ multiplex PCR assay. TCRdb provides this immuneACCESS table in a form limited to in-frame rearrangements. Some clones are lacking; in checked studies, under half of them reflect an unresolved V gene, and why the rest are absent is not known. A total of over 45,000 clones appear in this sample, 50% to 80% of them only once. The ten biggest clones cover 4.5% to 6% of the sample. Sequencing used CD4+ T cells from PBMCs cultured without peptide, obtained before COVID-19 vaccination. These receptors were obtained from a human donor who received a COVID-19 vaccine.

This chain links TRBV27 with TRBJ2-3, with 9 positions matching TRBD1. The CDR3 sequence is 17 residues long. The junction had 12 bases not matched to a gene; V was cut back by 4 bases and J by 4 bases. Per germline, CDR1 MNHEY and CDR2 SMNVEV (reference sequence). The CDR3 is CASSSHRGPVGSDTQYF. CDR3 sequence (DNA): TGTGCCAGCAGTTCCCACAGGGGGCCGGTGGGTTCAGATACGCAGTATTTT.

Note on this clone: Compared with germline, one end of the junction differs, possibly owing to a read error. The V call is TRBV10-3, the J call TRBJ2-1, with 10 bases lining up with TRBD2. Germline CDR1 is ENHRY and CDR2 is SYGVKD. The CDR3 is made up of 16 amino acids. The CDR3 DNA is TGTACCATCAGTGTGGCGGGACTAGCGTCCTACAATGAGCAGTTCTTC. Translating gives CTISVAGLASYNEQFF.

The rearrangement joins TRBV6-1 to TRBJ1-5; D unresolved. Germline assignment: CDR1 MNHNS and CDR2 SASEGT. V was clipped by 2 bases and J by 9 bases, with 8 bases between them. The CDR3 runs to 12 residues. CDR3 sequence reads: CASSELIRPQHF. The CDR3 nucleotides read TGTGCCAGCAGTGAACTAATCCGGCCCCAGCATTTT.

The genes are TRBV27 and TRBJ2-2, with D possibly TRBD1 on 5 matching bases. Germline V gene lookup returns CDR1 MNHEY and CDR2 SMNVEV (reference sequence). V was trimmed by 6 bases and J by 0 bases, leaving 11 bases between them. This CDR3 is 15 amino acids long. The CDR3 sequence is CASSRQFANTGELFF. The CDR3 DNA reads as TGTGCCAGCAGCAGACAGTTCGCGAACACCGGGGAGCTGTTTTTT.

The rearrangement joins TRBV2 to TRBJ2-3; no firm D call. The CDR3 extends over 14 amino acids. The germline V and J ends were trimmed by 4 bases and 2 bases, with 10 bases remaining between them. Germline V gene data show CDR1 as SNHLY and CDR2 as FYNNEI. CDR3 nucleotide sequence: TGTGCCAGCAGTGTTTCCAGGTACACAGATACGCAGTATTTT. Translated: CASSVSRYTDTQYF.

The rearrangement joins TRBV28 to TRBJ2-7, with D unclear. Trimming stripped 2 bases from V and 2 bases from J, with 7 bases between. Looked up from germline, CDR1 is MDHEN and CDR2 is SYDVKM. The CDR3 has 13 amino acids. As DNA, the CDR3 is TGTGCCAGCAGTTTAGTCCAACCCTACGAGCAGTACTTC. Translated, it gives CASSLVQPYEQYF. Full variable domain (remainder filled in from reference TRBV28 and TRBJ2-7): DVKVTQSSRYLVKRTGEKVFLECVQDMDHENMFWYRQDPGLGLRLIYFSYDVKMKEKGDIPEGYSVSREKKERFSLILESASTNQTSMYLCASSLVQPYEQYFGPGTRLTVT.

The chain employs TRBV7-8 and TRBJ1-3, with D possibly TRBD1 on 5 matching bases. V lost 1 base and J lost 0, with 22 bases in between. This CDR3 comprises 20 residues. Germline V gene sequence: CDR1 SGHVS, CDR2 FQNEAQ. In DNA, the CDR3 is TGTGCCAGCAGCTTAGTTGATCGTTTTAAGGGGACCTCCTCTGGAAACACCATATATTTT. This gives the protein CASSLVDRFKGTSSGNTIYF.

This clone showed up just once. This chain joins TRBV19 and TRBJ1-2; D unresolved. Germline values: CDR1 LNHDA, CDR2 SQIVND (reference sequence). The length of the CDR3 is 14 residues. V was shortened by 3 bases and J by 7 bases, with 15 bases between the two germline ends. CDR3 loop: CASSMLQTTSGYTF. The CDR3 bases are TGTGCCAGTAGTATGTTGCAGACTACGAGTGGCTACACCTTC.

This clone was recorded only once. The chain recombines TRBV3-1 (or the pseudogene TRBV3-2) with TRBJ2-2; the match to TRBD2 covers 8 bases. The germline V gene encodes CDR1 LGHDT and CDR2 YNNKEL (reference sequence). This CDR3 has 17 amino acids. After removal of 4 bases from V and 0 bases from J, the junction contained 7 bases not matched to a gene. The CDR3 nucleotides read TGTGCCAGCAGCCTGATACAACTAGCGGCGAACACCGGGGAGCTGTTTTTT. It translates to CASSLIQLAANTGELFF.

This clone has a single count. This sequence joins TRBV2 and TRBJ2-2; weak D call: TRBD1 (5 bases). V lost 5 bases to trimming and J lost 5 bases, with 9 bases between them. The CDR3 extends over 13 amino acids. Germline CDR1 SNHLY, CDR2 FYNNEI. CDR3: CASSLQATGELFF. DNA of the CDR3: TGTGCCAGCAGTCTACAGGCTACCGGGGAGCTGTTTTTT.

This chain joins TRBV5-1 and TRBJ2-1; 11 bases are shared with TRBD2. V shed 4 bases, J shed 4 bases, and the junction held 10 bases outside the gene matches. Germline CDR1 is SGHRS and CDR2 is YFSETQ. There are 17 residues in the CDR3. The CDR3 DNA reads TGCGCCAGCAGCCCCCAAACTAGCGGGGGAGCTTACAATGAGCAGTTCTTC. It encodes CASSPQTSGGAYNEQFF.

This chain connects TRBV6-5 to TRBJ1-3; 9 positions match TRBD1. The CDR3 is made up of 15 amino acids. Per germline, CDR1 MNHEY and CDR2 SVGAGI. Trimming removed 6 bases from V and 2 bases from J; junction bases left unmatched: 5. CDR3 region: CASRSYRGPGNTIYF. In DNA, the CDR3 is TGTGCCAGCAGATCCTACAGGGGGCCTGGAAACACCATATATTTT.

The CDR3 bases are TGTGCCAGCCAAAAATTTTCGGGGATGTTAGACTACGAGCAGTACTTC. Translating gives CASQKFSGMLDYEQYF. The chain joins TRBV2 to TRBJ2-7, with D tentatively TRBD2 (5 bases). Trimming stripped 8 bases from V and 3 bases from J, with 23 bases between. Germline CDR1 reads SNHLY; CDR2 reads FYNNEI. This CDR3 has 16 residues.

CDR3 sequence: CASIMTGWGTDTQYF. The CDR3 nucleotides are TGTGCCAGCATCATGACAGGGTGGGGCACAGATACGCAGTATTTT. This sequence joins TRBV2 and TRBJ2-3; 7 bases agree with TRBD1. J gave up 1 base and V 7 bases, and 8 bases lay outside the gene matches. CDR1 is SNHLY, CDR2 FYNNEI, per germline. The CDR3 contains 15 residues.

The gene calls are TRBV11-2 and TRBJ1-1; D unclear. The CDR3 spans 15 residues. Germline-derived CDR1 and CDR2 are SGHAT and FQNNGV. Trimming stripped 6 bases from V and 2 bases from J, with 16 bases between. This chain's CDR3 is CASRGWTRGNTEAFF. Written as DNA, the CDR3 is TGTGCCAGCAGAGGGTGGACCAGAGGCAACACTGAAGCTTTCTTT.

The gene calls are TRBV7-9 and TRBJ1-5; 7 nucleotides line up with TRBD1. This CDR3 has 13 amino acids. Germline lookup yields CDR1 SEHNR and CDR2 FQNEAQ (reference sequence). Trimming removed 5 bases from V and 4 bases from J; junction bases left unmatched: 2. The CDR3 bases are TGTGCCAGCAGCCCGGACAGGAATCAGCCCCAGCATTTT. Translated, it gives CASSPDRNQPQHF.

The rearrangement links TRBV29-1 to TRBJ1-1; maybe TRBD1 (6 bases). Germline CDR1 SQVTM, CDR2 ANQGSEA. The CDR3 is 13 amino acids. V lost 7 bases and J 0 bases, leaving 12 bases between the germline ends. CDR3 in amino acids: CSAEGGMNTEAFF. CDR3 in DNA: TGCAGCGCCGAGGGGGGGATGAACACTGAAGCTTTCTTT.

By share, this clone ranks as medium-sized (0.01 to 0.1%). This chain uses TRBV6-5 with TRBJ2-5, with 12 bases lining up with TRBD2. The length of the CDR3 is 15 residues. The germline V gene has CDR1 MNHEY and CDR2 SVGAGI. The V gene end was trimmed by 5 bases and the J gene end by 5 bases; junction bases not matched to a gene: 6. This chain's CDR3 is CASSLLAGGKETQYF. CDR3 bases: TGTGCCAGCAGTCTACTAGCGGGGGGAAAGGAGACCCAGTACTTC.

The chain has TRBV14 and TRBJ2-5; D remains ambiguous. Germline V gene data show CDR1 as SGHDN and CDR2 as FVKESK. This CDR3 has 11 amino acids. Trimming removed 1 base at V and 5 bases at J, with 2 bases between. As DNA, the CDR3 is TGTGCCAGCAGCCAAGTCGAGACCCAGTACTTC. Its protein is CASSQVETQYF. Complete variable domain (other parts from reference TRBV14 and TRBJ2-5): EAGVTQFPSHSVIEKGQTVTLRCDPISGHDNLYWYRRVMGKEIKFLLHFVKESKQDESGMPNNRFLAERTGGTYSTLKVQPAELEDSGVYFCASSQVETQYFGPGTRLLVL.

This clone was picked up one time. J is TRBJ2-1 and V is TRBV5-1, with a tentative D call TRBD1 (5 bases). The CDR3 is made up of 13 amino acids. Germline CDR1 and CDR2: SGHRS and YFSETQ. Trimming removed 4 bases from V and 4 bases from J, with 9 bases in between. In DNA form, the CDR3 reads TGCGCCAGCAGCCCCGACAGATACAATGAGCAGTTCTTC. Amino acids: CASSPDRYNEQFF.

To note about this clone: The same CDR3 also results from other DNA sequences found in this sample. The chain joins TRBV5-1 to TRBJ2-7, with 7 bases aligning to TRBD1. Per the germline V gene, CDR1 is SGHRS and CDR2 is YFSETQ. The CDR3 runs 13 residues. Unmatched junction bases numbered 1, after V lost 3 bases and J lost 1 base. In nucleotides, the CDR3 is TGCGCCAGCAGCTCGACAGGGTCCTACGAGCAGTACTTC. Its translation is CASSSTGSYEQYF.